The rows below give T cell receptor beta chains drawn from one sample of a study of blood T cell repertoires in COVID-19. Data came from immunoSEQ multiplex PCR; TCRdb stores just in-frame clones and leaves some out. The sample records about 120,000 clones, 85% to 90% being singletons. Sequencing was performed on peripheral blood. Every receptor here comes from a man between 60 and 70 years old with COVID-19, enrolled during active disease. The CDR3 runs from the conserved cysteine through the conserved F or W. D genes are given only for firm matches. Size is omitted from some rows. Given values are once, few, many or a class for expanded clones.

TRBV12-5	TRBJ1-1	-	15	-	TGTGCTAGTGGTTTGGTAGTGACAGTGAACACTGAAGCTTTCTTT	CASGLVVTVNTEAFF
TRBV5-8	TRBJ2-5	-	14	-	TGTGCCAGCAGCTTGGTGACCCAGGCGGAGACCCAGTACTTC	CASSLVTQAETQYF
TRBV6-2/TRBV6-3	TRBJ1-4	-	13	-	TGTGCCAGCAGTAAACAGGGAGAGGAAAAACTGTTTTTT	CASSKQGEEKLFF
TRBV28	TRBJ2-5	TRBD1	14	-	TGTGCCAGCAGTAAGACAGGGGGGATAGAGACCCAGTACTTC	CASSKTGGIETQYF
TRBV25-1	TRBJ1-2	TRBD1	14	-	TGTGCCAGCAGTGAACAGGGGGCGAACTATGGCTACACCTTC	CASSEQGANYGYTF
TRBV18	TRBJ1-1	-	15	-	TGTGCCAGCTCACCAGGGTCTGCGGGGAACACTGAAGCTTTCTTT	CASSPGSAGNTEAFF
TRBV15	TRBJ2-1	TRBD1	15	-	TGTGCCACCAGCAGAATCGGACAGGCCTACAATGAGCAGTTCTTC	CATSRIGQAYNEQFF
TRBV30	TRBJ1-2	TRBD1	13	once	TGTGCCTGGAGTCAGGGGGATAACTATGGCTACACCTTC	CAWSQGDNYGYTF
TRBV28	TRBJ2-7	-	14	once	TGTGCCAGTTGTTGCCAGGGTATGTCCTACGAGCAGTACTTC	CASCCQGMSYEQYF
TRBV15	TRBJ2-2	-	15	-	TGTGCCACCAGCATTGACAGGCCGAACTCCGGGGAGCTGTTTTTT	CATSIDRPNSGELFF
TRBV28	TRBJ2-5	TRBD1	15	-	TGTGCCAGCAGACCCGAAAAAGGACAGGGGGGGACCCAGTACTTC	CASRPEKGQGGTQYF
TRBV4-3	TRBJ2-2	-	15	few	TGCGCCAGCAGCCAAGGTACAGGGAGCACCGGGGAGCTGTTTTTT	CASSQGTGSTGELFF
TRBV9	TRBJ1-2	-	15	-	TGTGCCAGCAGCGTAATCGAGGCGGGAATATATGGCTACACCTTC	CASSVIEAGIYGYTF
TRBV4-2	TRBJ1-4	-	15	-	TGTGCCAGCAGCCAAGCCCAGGGAACTAATGAAAAACTGTTTTTT	CASSQAQGTNEKLFF
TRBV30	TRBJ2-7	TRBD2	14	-	TGTGCCTGGAGTGTACGAGGGAGGGGCAACGAGCAGTACTTC	CAWSVRGRGNEQYF
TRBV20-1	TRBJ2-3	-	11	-	TGCAGTGCCCCCACTAGTAATACGCAGTATTTT	CSAPTSNTQYF
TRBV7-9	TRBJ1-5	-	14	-	TGTGCCAGCAGCTTAGTTGGCAGCAATCAGCCCCAGCATTTT	CASSLVGSNQPQHF
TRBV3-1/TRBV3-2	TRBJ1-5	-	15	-	TGTGCCAGCAGCCAAGCTTTATATAGCAATCAGCCCCAGCATTTT	CASSQALYSNQPQHF
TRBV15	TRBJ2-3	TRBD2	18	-	TGTGCCACCAGCGACCGTAGCGGGGGGGCCTATCGGTCAGATACGCAGTATTTT	CATSDRSGGAYRSDTQYF
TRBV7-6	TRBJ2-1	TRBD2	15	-	TGTGCCAGCAGCTTAGTGTCAGGGAGGGACAATGAGCAGTTCTTC	CASSLVSGRDNEQFF
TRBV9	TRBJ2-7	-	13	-	TGTGCCAGCAGCGTAGGAGGTGGCAGCGAGCAGTACTTC	CASSVGGGSEQYF
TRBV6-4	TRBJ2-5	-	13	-	TGTGCCAGCAGTGATCGTGCGGGAGAGACCCAGTACTTC	CASSDRAGETQYF
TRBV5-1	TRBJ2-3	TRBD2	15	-	TGCGCCAGCAGCCCGGGGCGGGGGGGCACAGATACGCAGTATTTT	CASSPGRGGTDTQYF
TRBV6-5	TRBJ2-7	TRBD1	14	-	TGTGCCAGCAGTCCCCGACAGGGTCAATTCGAGCAGTACTTC	CASSPRQGQFEQYF
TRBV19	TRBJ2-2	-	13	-	TGTGCCAGTAGTATCAGGGGCCCCGGGGAGCTGTTTTTT	CASSIRGPGELFF
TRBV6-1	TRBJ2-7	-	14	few	TGTGCCAGCAGTGAAGGGGCAGGGATGTACGAGCAGTACTTC	CASSEGAGMYEQYF
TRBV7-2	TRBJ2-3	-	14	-	TGTGCCAGCAGCCGGCGGGGTTCCGCAGATACGCAGTATTTT	CASSRRGSADTQYF
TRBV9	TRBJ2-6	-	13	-	TGTGCTAGCGGCAACTCTGGGGCCAACGTCCTGACTTTC	CASGNSGANVLTF
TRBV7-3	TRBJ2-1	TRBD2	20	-	TGTGCCAGCAGGAAGACGCCGGGACTAGCGGGACAAACCTCCTACAATGAGCAGTTCTTC	CASRKTPGLAGQTSYNEQFF
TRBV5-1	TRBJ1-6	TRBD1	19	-	TGCGCCAGCAGCTTGGGGCAGGGGGCAAGTGCGGGCAGGAATTCACCCCTCCACTTT	CASSLGQGASAGRNSPLHF
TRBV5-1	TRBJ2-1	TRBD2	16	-	TGCGCCAGCTCCGTTAATAGCGGGGGGGCCGGAAATGAGCAGTTCTTC	CASSVNSGGAGNEQFF
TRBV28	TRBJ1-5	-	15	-	TGTGCCAGCAGTTTATTGGACAGAACTCATCAGCCCCAGCATTTT	CASSLLDRTHQPQHF
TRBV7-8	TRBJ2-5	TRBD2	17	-	TGTGCCAGCAGCTTGCGCCCCGGCTCTAGCGGGGCCCTGGCCCAGTACTTC	CASSLRPGSSGALAQYF
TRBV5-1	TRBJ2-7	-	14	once	TGCGCCAGCAGCTTGGGGCTCGGGTCCTACGAGCAGTACTTC	CASSLGLGSYEQYF
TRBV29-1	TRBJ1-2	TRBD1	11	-	TGCAGCGTAAGAGGACAGGAGAGCTACACCTTC	CSVRGQESYTF
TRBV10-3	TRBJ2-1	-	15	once	TGTGCCATCAGTGAGTCCCCAGGGTTGGAGTATGAGCAGTTCTTC	CAISESPGLEYEQFF
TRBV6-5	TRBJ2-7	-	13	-	TGTGCCAGCATGGTTAGGGGCTCCTACGAGCAGTACTTC	CASMVRGSYEQYF
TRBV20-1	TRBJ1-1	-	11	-	TGCAGTGCTCGTCAGGGCACTGAAGCTTTCTTT	CSARQGTEAFF
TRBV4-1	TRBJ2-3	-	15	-	TGCGCCAGCAGCCAATGGCGGGTGATCACAGATACGCAGTATTTT	CASSQWRVITDTQYF
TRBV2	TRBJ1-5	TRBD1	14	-	TGTGCCAGCAGGGGGACAGGGGAAGTTCGGACCCAGCATTTT	CASRGTGEVRTQHF
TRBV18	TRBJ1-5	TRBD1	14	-	TGTGCCAGCTCAACTTCAGGGGGAAATCAGCCCCAGCATTTT	CASSTSGGNQPQHF
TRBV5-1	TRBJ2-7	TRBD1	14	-	TGCGCCAGCAGCAAGAGGACAGGGGCCTACGAGCAGTACTTC	CASSKRTGAYEQYF
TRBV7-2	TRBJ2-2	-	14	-	TGTGCCAGCAGCCCCGGGATGAACACCGGGGAGCTGTTTTTT	CASSPGMNTGELFF
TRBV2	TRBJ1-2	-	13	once	TGTGCCAGCAGCCCCTACCTAGGACAGCACTACACCTTC	CASSPYLGQHYTF
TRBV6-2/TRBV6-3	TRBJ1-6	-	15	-	TGTGCCAGCAGTCGACAGCGCTCCTATAATTCACCCCTCCACTTT	CASSRQRSYNSPLHF
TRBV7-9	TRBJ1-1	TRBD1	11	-	TGTGCCAGCAGACAGGGGTTTGAAGCTTTCTTT	CASRQGFEAFF